Described below is a single TCR beta chain sequence and its context. In the original processing: Amplification with reference gene primers provided the estimates of nucleated cell counts. Generated by immunoSEQ multiplex PCR, the TCRdb table keeps only in-frame clones and is missing some. From that table come the V and J calls and clone size; the DNA was used to work out D and trimming. The top ten clones hold about 3.1% of a sample with over 200,000 clones, around 88% of them seen once. This specimen belongs to a study of blood T cell repertoires in COVID-19. In the study overall: Samples taken during acute and convalescent COVID-19 were collected in the United States, Italy and Spain.

The CDR3 totals 13 residues. With 3 bases removed from V and 6 bases from J, the gap between germline ends came to 9 bases. The specimen sequenced was peripheral blood. The TCR comes from a woman aged 25 to 39 who had recovered from COVID-19. The chain is built from TRBV12-3 or TRBV12-4 and TRBJ2-1; D might be TRBD1 (6 bases). The CDR3 spells CASSFSGVNEQFF. In DNA form, the CDR3 reads TGTGCCAGCAGTTTTTCAGGGGTCAATGAGCAGTTCTTC.